The present T cell receptor (beta chain) was sequenced within a study of control samples from healthy donors and cancer patients. Assay used: immunoSEQ multiplex PCR; TCRdb lists only in-frame clones, some missing. The sample shows some 130,000 clones, about 90% of them seen only once. Unmatched junction bases numbered 9, after V lost 5 bases and J lost 7 bases. The CDR3 extends over 16 amino acids. CDR1 SNHLY and CDR2 FYNNEI come from the germline V gene. The sequenced sample consisted of PBMCs. This TCR derives from a man between 45 and 60 years old with head and neck cancer. The rearrangement joins TRBV2 to TRBJ1-6, with 9 nucleotides matching TRBD1. CDR3 sequence (DNA): TGTGCCAGCAGTTTTGGACAGGGGAGCTTCAATTCACCCCTCCACTTT. Translation: CASSFGQGSFNSPLHF.